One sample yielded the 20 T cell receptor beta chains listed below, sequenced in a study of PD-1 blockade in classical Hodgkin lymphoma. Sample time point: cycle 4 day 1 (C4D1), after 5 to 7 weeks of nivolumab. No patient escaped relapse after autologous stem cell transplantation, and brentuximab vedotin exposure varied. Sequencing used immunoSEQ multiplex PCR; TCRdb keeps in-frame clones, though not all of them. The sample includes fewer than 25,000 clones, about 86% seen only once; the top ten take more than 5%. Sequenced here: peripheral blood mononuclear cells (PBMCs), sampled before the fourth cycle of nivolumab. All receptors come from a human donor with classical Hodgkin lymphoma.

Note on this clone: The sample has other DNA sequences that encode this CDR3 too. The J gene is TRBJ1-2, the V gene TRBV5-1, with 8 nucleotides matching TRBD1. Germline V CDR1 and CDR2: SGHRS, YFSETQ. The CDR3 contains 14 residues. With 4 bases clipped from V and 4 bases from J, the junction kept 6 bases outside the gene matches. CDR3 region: CASSDTGGLYGYTF. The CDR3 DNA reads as TGCGCCAGCAGCGATACAGGGGGTCTCTATGGCTACACCTTC. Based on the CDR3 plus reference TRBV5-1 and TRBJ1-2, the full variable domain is KAGVTQTPRYLIKTRGQQVTLSCSPISGHRSVSWYQQTPGQGLQFLFEYFSETQRNKGNFPGRFSGRQFSNSRSEMNVSTLELGDSALYLCASSDTGGLYGYTFGSGTRLTVV.

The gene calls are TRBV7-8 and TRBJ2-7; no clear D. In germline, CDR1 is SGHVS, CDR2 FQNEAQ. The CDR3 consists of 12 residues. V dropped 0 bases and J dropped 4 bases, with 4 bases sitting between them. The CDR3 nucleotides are TGTGCCAGCAGCTTAGCGGCATACGAGCAGTACTTC. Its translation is CASSLAAYEQYF. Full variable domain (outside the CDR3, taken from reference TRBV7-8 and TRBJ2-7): GAGVSQSPRYKVAKRGQDVALRCDPISGHVSLFWYQQALGQGPEFLTYFQNEAQLDKSGLPSDRFFAERPEGSVSTLKIQRTQQEDSAVYLCASSLAAYEQYFGPGTRLTVT.

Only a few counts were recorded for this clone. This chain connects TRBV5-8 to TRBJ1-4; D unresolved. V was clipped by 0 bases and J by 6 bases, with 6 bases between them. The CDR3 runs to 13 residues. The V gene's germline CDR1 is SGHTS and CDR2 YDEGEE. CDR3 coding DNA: TGTGCCAGCAGCTTGGTGCTGGATGAAAAACTGTTTTTT. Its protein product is CASSLVLDEKLFF.

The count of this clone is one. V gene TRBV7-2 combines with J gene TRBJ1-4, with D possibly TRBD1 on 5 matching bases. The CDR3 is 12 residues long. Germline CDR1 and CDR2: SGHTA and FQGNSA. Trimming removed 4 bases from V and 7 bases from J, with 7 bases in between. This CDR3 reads CASSYTGEKLFF. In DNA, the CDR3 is TGTGCCAGCAGCTACACAGGTGAAAAACTGTTTTTT.

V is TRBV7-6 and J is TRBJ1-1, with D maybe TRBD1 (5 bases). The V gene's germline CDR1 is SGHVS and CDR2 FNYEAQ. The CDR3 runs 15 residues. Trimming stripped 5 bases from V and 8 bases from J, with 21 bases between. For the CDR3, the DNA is TGTGCCAGCAGCCCTACACCTACCGGGACCGAGGAAGCTTTCTTT. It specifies CASSPTPTGTEEAFF.

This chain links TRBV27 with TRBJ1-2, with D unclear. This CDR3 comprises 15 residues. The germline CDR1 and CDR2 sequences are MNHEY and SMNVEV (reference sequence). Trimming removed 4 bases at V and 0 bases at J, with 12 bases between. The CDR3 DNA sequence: TGTGCCAGCAGTTCCCCCCGGGGTTCTAACTATGGCTACACCTTC. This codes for CASSSPRGSNYGYTF.

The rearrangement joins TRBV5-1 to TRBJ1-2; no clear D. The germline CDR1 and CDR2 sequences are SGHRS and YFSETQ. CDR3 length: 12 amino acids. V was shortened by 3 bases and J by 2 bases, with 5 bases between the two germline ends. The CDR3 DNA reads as TGCGCCAGCAGCTGGGGAAACTATGGCTACACCTTC. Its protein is CASSWGNYGYTF.

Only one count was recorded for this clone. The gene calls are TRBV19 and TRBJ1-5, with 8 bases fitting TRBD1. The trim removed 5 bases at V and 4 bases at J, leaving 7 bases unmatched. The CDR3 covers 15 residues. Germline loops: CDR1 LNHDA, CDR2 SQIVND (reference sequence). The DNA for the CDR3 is TGTGCCAGTAGTTTGGGGACAGGTGGGAATCAGCCCCAGCATTTT. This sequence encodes CASSLGTGGNQPQHF. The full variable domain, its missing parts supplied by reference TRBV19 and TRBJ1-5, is DGGITQSPKYLFRKEGQNVTLSCEQNLNHDAMYWYRQDPGQGLRLIYYSQIVNDFQKGDIAEGYSVSREKKESFPLTVTSAQKNPTAFYLCASSLGTGGNQPQHFGDGTRLSIL.

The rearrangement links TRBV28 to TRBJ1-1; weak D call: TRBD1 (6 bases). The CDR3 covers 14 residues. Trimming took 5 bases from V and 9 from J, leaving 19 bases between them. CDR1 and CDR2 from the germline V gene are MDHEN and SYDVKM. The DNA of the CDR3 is TGTGCCAGCAGTCTTCCCCCCGGACAGAACCAAGCTTTCTTT. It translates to CASSLPPGQNQAFF. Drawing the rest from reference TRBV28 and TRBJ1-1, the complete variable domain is DVKVTQSSRYLVKRTGEKVFLECVQDMDHENMFWYRQDPGLGLRLIYFSYDVKMKEKGDIPEGYSVSREKKERFSLILESASTNQTSMYLCASSLPPGQNQAFFGQGTRLTVV.

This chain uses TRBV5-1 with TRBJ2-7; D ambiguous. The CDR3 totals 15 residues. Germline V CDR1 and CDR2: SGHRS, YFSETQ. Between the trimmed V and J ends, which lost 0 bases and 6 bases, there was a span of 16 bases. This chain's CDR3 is CASSLASYARSEQYF. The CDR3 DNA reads TGCGCCAGCAGCTTGGCGTCCTATGCTAGGTCCGAGCAGTACTTC. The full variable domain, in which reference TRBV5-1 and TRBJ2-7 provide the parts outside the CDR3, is KAGVTQTPRYLIKTRGQQVTLSCSPISGHRSVSWYQQTPGQGLQFLFEYFSETQRNKGNFPGRFSGRQFSNSRSEMNVSTLELGDSALYLCASSLASYARSEQYFGPGTRLTVT.

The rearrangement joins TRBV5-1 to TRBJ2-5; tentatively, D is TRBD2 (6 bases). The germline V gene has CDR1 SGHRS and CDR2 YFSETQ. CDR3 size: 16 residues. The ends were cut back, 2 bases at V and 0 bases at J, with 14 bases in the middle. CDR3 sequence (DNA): TGCGCCAGCAGCTTCGCGCGACTAGGGGACCAAGAGACCCAGTACTTC. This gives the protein CASSFARLGDQETQYF. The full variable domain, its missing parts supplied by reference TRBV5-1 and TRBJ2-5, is KAGVTQTPRYLIKTRGQQVTLSCSPISGHRSVSWYQQTPGQGLQFLFEYFSETQRNKGNFPGRFSGRQFSNSRSEMNVSTLELGDSALYLCASSFARLGDQETQYFGPGTRLLVL.

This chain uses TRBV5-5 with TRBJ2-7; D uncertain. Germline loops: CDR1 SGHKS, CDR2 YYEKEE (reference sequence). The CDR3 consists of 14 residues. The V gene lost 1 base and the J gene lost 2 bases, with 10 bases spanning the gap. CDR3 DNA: TGTGCCAGCAGCTTGCAGTCAGCCGCCTACGAGCAGTACTTC. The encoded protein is CASSLQSAAYEQYF.

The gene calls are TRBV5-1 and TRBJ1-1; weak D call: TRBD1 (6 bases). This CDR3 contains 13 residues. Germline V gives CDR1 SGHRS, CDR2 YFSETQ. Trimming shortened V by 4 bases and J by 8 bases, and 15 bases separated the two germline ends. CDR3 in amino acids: CASSANRGQEAFF. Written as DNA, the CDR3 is TGCGCCAGCAGCGCTAACCGAGGACAGGAAGCTTTCTTT.

CDR3 DNA: TGTGCCAGCAGTTTATATTTGAACACTGAAGCTTTCTTT. Translation: CASSLYLNTEAFF. The V and J genes are TRBV27 and TRBJ1-1; D is unresolved. The CDR3 spans 13 residues. Germline V CDR1 and CDR2: MNHEY, SMNVEV (reference sequence). Trimming pared 1 base from V and 0 bases from J, leaving 3 bases between.

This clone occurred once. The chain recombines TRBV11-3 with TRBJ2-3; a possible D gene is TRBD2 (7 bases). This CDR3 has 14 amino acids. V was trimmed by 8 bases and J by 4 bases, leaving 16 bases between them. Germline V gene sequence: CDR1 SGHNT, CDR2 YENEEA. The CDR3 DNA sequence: TGTGCCAGCGCTTACGGGGGGCAGGCAGATACGCAGTATTTT. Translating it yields CASAYGGQADTQYF.

CDR3: CASSLGLKAGQPQHF. CDR3 bases: TGTGCCAGCAGCTTAGGACTCAAAGCTGGTCAGCCCCAGCATTTT. The chain recombines TRBV13 with TRBJ1-5, with no clear D. Trimming cost V 0 bases and J 6 bases, with 12 bases left between them. This CDR3 region has 15 residues. Germline-derived CDR1 and CDR2 are PRHDT and FYEKMQ (reference sequence).

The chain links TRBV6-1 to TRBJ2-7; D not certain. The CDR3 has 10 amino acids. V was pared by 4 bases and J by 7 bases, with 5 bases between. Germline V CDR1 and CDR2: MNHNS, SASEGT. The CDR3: CASSAREQYF. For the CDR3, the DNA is TGTGCCAGCAGTGCAAGGGAGCAGTACTTC.

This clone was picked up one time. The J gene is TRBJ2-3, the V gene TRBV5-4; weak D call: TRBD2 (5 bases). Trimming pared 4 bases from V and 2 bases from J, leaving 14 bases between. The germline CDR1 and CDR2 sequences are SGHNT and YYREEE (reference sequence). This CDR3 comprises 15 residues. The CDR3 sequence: CASSPDGDNTDTQYF. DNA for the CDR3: TGTGCCAGCAGCCCGGACGGGGATAACACAGATACGCAGTATTTT.

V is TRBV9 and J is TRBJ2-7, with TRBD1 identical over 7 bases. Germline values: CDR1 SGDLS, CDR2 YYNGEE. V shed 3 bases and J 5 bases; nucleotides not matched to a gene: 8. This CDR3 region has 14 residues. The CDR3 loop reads CASSGQGVSHEQYF. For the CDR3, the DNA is TGTGCCAGCAGCGGCCAGGGGGTTTCCCACGAGCAGTACTTC.

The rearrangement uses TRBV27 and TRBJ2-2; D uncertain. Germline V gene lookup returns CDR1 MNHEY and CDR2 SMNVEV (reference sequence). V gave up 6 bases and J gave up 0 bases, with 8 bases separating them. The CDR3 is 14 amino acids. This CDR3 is CASRALSNTGELFF. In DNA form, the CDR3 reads TGTGCCAGCAGGGCCTTATCGAACACCGGGGAGCTGTTTTTT.